These T cell receptor beta chains were read from a single sample in a study of CD8 T cells in ankylosing spondylitis. TCRdb itself ran the 5' RACE reads through MiXCR, one entry per CDR3 protein. This sample has approximately 240,000 distinct CDR3 sequences, with 20% to 30% found just once. The specimen was blood, either unsorted or a sorted T cell fraction (not recorded which). The receptors were gathered from a male donor with ankylosing spondylitis or in good health (not recorded which). Each CDR3 is given with its conserved first and last residue. Fields, in order: V gene, J gene, clone size, D gene, CDR3 protein, CDR3 DNA. D genes are given only for firm matches. Some rows have no size entry. The others give once, few or many, or a class for an expanded clone.

V gene: TRBV20-1; J gene: TRBJ2-5; clone size: .; D gene: TRBD2; CDR3 protein: CSARKRGGQETQYF; CDR3 DNA: TGCAGTGCTAGAAAGCGGGGGGGTCAAGAGACCCAGTACTTC
V gene: TRBV6-1; J gene: TRBJ1-3; clone size: .; D gene: TRBD1; CDR3 protein: CASSRTGAGNTIYF; CDR3 DNA: TGTGCCAGCAGTCGAACAGGGGCTGGAAACACCATATATTTT
V gene: TRBV5-1; J gene: TRBJ2-1; clone size: few; D gene: TRBD2; CDR3 protein: CASSLTSGGDREQFF; CDR3 DNA: TGCGCCAGCAGCTTGACTAGCGGGGGGGATAGAGAGCAGTTCTTC
V gene: TRBV7-6; J gene: TRBJ2-7; clone size: .; D gene: TRBD2; CDR3 protein: CASSPQAGGISYEQYF; CDR3 DNA: TGTGCCAGCAGTCCCCAAGCGGGGGGCATTTCCTACGAGCAGTACTTC
V gene: TRBV11-2; J gene: TRBJ2-5; clone size: few; D gene: TRBD2; CDR3 protein: CASSSGLAGARQETQYF; CDR3 DNA: TGTGCCAGCAGCTCCGGACTAGCGGGGGCTCGGCAAGAGACCCAGTACTTC
V gene: TRBV5-1; J gene: TRBJ2-7; clone size: once; D gene: .; CDR3 protein: CASSWGSGGTYEQYF; CDR3 DNA: TGCGCCAGCAGCTGGGGGTCGGGCGGGACCTACGAGCAGTACTTC
V gene: TRBV2; J gene: TRBJ2-2; clone size: .; D gene: .; CDR3 protein: CASSVWGPVGGELFF; CDR3 DNA: TGTGCCAGCAGTGTATGGGGGCCAGTGGGCGGGGAGCTGTTTTTT
V gene: TRBV12-3/TRBV12-4; J gene: TRBJ2-7; clone size: few; D gene: .; CDR3 protein: CASSLSRGGDEQYF; CDR3 DNA: TGTGCCAGCAGTTTATCCCGGGGCGGAGACGAGCAGTACTTC
V gene: TRBV20-1; J gene: TRBJ1-5; clone size: .; D gene: TRBD1; CDR3 protein: CSASADRGSNQPQHF; CDR3 DNA: TGCAGTGCTAGTGCAGACAGGGGAAGCAATCAGCCCCAGCATTTT
V gene: TRBV29-1; J gene: TRBJ2-3; clone size: many; D gene: .; CDR3 protein: CSVVGAGTDTQYF; CDR3 DNA: TGCAGCGTTGTCGGGGCTGGGACAGATACGCAGTATTTT
V gene: TRBV20-1; J gene: TRBJ2-5; clone size: many; D gene: .; CDR3 protein: CSARIYQETQYF; CDR3 DNA: TGCAGTGCTAGAATTTATCAAGAGACCCAGTACTTC
V gene: TRBV15; J gene: TRBJ2-7; clone size: few; D gene: .; CDR3 protein: CATSRGGGAAREQYF; CDR3 DNA: TGTGCCACCAGCAGAGGAGGGGGAGCGGCGAGGGAGCAGTACTTC
V gene: TRBV20-1; J gene: TRBJ1-1; clone size: .; D gene: .; CDR3 protein: CSAEGGAVEAFF; CDR3 DNA: TGCAGTGCTGAGGGGGGGGCTGTTGAAGCTTTCTTT
V gene: TRBV6-1; J gene: TRBJ2-1; clone size: .; D gene: .; CDR3 protein: CASSRGRYNEQFF; CDR3 DNA: TGTGCCAGCAGCCGGGGCAGGTACAATGAGCAGTTCTTC
V gene: TRBV20-1; J gene: TRBJ2-1; clone size: .; D gene: TRBD2; CDR3 protein: CSASTSGYNEQFF; CDR3 DNA: TGCAGTGCTAGCACTAGCGGCTACAATGAGCAGTTCTTC
V gene: TRBV20-1; J gene: TRBJ1-1; clone size: many; D gene: .; CDR3 protein: CSAYTRGLGTEAFF; CDR3 DNA: TGCAGTGCTTATACCAGGGGCCTGGGGACTGAAGCTTTCTTT
V gene: TRBV5-1; J gene: TRBJ2-7; clone size: many; D gene: TRBD1; CDR3 protein: CASSLRGQGGTEQYF; CDR3 DNA: TGCGCCAGCAGCTTGCGAGGACAGGGTGGAACCGAGCAGTACTTC